The rows below give T cell receptor beta chains drawn from one sample of a study of cytotoxic CD8 clonotypes in ibrutinib-treated CLL. The repertoire was sequenced with immunoSEQ multiplex PCR; TCRdb's copy has only in-frame clones and lacks some. The repertoire has some 200,000 clones, over 60% of them found once; the top ten carry about an eighth. Sequencing used PBMCs, obtained after 24 months of ibrutinib treatment. The receptors were sampled from a human donor with chronic lymphocytic leukemia. Each CDR3 is given with its conserved first and last residue. Fields, in order: V gene, J gene, D gene, clone size, CDR3 protein, CDR3 DNA. The D gene is left open where the match is weak. Some rows mark clone size as missing; the rest say once, few, many or name a class of expanded clone.

v_call: TRBV6-6
j_call: TRBJ2-2
d_call: TRBD2
clone_size: few
cdr3_aa: CASSYGGREGGELFF
cdr3_nt: TGTGCCAGCAGTTACGGCGGGAGGGAAGGCGGGGAGCTGTTTTTT

v_call: TRBV19
j_call: TRBJ2-7
d_call: TRBD1
clone_size: few
cdr3_aa: CASSIGGQNEQYF
cdr3_nt: TGTGCCAGTAGTATAGGGGGACAGAACGAGCAGTACTTC

v_call: TRBV28
j_call: TRBJ2-2
d_call: TRBD1
clone_size: NA
cdr3_aa: CASSITGDTGELFF
cdr3_nt: TGTGCCAGCAGTATAACAGGGGACACCGGGGAGCTGTTTTTT

v_call: TRBV4-3
j_call: TRBJ2-1
d_call: TRBD2
clone_size: NA
cdr3_aa: CASSHSSGEYLYNEQFF
cdr3_nt: TGCGCCAGCAGCCATTCTAGCGGGGAGTACCTCTACAATGAGCAGTTCTTC

v_call: TRBV28
j_call: TRBJ2-3
d_call: TRBD1
clone_size: NA
cdr3_aa: CASSSPGGPGTDTQYF
cdr3_nt: TGTGCCAGCAGTTCGCCAGGGGGCCCTGGCACAGATACGCAGTATTTT

v_call: TRBV7-9
j_call: TRBJ2-7
d_call: NA
clone_size: NA
cdr3_aa: CASSSTGYEQYF
cdr3_nt: TGTGCCAGCAGCTCAACAGGGTACGAGCAGTACTTC

v_call: TRBV4-2
j_call: TRBJ2-1
d_call: TRBD1
clone_size: few
cdr3_aa: CASSPDPTGVGEQFF
cdr3_nt: TGTGCCAGCAGCCCAGACCCGACAGGGGTTGGTGAGCAGTTCTTC

v_call: TRBV19
j_call: TRBJ1-5
d_call: NA
clone_size: NA
cdr3_aa: CASSRGGGGNQPQHF
cdr3_nt: TGTGCCAGTAGCCGTGGGGGGGGAGGCAATCAGCCCCAGCATTTT

v_call: TRBV18
j_call: TRBJ2-7
d_call: TRBD2
clone_size: once
cdr3_aa: CASSPILAGGGGEQYF
cdr3_nt: TGTGCCAGCTCACCGATACTAGCGGGAGGGGGTGGCGAGCAGTACTTC

v_call: TRBV4-2
j_call: TRBJ2-7
d_call: NA
clone_size: NA
cdr3_aa: CASSQDLGAGNYEQYF
cdr3_nt: TGTGCCAGCAGCCAAGATCTTGGGGCGGGAAACTACGAGCAGTACTTC

v_call: TRBV9
j_call: TRBJ2-7
d_call: NA
clone_size: NA
cdr3_aa: CASSRAGYEQYF
cdr3_nt: TGTGCCAGCAGCCGGGCGGGGTACGAGCAGTACTTC

v_call: TRBV30
j_call: TRBJ1-3
d_call: TRBD1
clone_size: NA
cdr3_aa: CAWSINRGPSGNTIYF
cdr3_nt: TGTGCCTGGAGTATCAACAGGGGCCCCTCTGGAAACACCATATATTTT

v_call: TRBV29-1
j_call: TRBJ2-7
d_call: NA
clone_size: NA
cdr3_aa: CSVEVGRSREQYF
cdr3_nt: TGCAGCGTTGAAGTGGGGCGATCTCGCGAGCAGTACTTC

v_call: TRBV7-2
j_call: TRBJ2-7
d_call: NA
clone_size: NA
cdr3_aa: CASSLIGVRNEQYF
cdr3_nt: TGTGCCAGCAGCCTAATCGGTGTGAGAAACGAGCAGTACTTC

v_call: TRBV6-1
j_call: TRBJ1-2
d_call: NA
clone_size: few
cdr3_aa: CASSEADGTYGYTF
cdr3_nt: TGTGCCAGCAGTGAAGCGGACGGGACGTATGGCTACACCTTC

v_call: TRBV27
j_call: TRBJ1-1
d_call: NA
clone_size: NA
cdr3_aa: CASGLAGHTEAFF
cdr3_nt: TGTGCCAGCGGTTTAGCGGGCCACACTGAAGCTTTCTTT

v_call: TRBV9
j_call: TRBJ2-7
d_call: TRBD2
clone_size: NA
cdr3_aa: CASSYGTSWYDEQYF
cdr3_nt: TGTGCCAGTAGCTACGGGACTAGCTGGTATGACGAGCAGTACTTC

v_call: TRBV5-1
j_call: TRBJ2-5
d_call: TRBD2
clone_size: NA
cdr3_aa: CASSGGTSEETQYF
cdr3_nt: TGCGCCAGCAGCGGCGGGACTAGCGAAGAGACCCAGTACTTC

v_call: TRBV28
j_call: TRBJ1-1
d_call: NA
clone_size: NA
cdr3_aa: CASSSLYSAFF
cdr3_nt: TGTGCCAGCAGTTCATTATACAGTGCTTTCTTT

v_call: TRBV4-2
j_call: TRBJ2-3
d_call: NA
clone_size: NA
cdr3_aa: CASSQVKDTQYF
cdr3_nt: TGTGCCAGCAGCCAAGTTAAGGATACGCAGTATTTT

v_call: TRBV6-1
j_call: TRBJ2-7
d_call: NA
clone_size: NA
cdr3_aa: CASSDGILQTNEQYF
cdr3_nt: TGTGCCAGCAGCGACGGGATCCTACAGACGAACGAGCAGTACTTC

v_call: TRBV7-9
j_call: TRBJ1-1
d_call: NA
clone_size: NA
cdr3_aa: CASSPGGASDTEAFF
cdr3_nt: TGTGCCAGCAGCCCTGGTGGGGCTAGTGACACTGAAGCTTTCTTT

v_call: TRBV27
j_call: TRBJ1-2
d_call: NA
clone_size: NA
cdr3_aa: CASSAWGEHGYTF
cdr3_nt: TGTGCCAGCAGTGCATGGGGGGAACATGGCTACACCTTC

v_call: TRBV6-5
j_call: TRBJ1-6
d_call: NA
clone_size: NA
cdr3_aa: CASSYFPGSNSPLHF
cdr3_nt: TGTGCCAGCAGTTACTTCCCGGGATCTAATTCACCCCTCCACTTT

v_call: TRBV28
j_call: TRBJ2-7
d_call: NA
clone_size: NA
cdr3_aa: CASTQRRGLSSYEQYF
cdr3_nt: TGTGCCAGCACCCAAAGGCGGGGGCTGAGCTCCTACGAGCAGTACTTC

v_call: TRBV28
j_call: TRBJ1-2
d_call: TRBD1
clone_size: once
cdr3_aa: CASSSPGGAGTGYYGYTF
cdr3_nt: TGTGCCAGCAGTTCTCCCGGAGGGGCGGGGACAGGTTACTATGGCTACACCTTC

v_call: TRBV10-3
j_call: TRBJ2-7
d_call: NA
clone_size: NA
cdr3_aa: CAISHPGAEQYF
cdr3_nt: TGTGCCATCTCTCACCCGGGAGCCGAGCAGTACTTC

v_call: TRBV5-1
j_call: TRBJ1-1
d_call: TRBD1
clone_size: once
cdr3_aa: CASSLDRGWTEAFF
cdr3_nt: TGCGCCAGCAGCTTGGACAGGGGGTGGACTGAAGCTTTCTTT

v_call: TRBV5-1
j_call: TRBJ1-1
d_call: TRBD1
clone_size: NA
cdr3_aa: CASSKQQGAGEAFF
cdr3_nt: TGCGCCAGCAGCAAACAACAGGGGGCTGGTGAAGCTTTCTTT

v_call: TRBV7-3
j_call: TRBJ2-5
d_call: NA
clone_size: NA
cdr3_aa: CASSQRTAGMETQYF
cdr3_nt: TGTGCCAGCAGCCAAAGGACTGCCGGGATGGAGACCCAGTACTTC

v_call: TRBV19
j_call: TRBJ1-4
d_call: NA
clone_size: NA
cdr3_aa: CASSPRASVGEKLFF
cdr3_nt: TGTGCCAGTAGTCCCCGGGCCTCGGTAGGGGAAAAACTGTTTTTT

v_call: TRBV7-9
j_call: TRBJ1-1
d_call: NA
clone_size: NA
cdr3_aa: CASSLAQNTEAFF
cdr3_nt: TGTGCCAGCAGCTTAGCCCAGAACACTGAAGCTTTCTTT

v_call: TRBV30
j_call: TRBJ1-5
d_call: TRBD1
clone_size: few
cdr3_aa: CAWTGGLNQPQHF
cdr3_nt: TGTGCCTGGACAGGGGGACTGAATCAGCCCCAGCATTTT

v_call: TRBV5-4
j_call: TRBJ1-1
d_call: NA
clone_size: NA
cdr3_aa: CASSLWGLRRTEAFF
cdr3_nt: TGTGCCAGCAGCTTGTGGGGATTGCGGCGCACTGAAGCTTTCTTT

v_call: TRBV7-7
j_call: TRBJ1-1
d_call: NA
clone_size: NA
cdr3_aa: CASSLVEGDTEAFF
cdr3_nt: TGTGCCAGCAGCTTAGTCGAGGGAGACACTGAAGCTTTCTTT

v_call: TRBV11-2
j_call: TRBJ1-1
d_call: NA
clone_size: NA
cdr3_aa: CASSSSDSGSNTEAFF
cdr3_nt: TGTGCCAGCAGCTCCTCGGACAGTGGATCGAACACTGAAGCTTTCTTT

v_call: TRBV15
j_call: TRBJ2-1
d_call: NA
clone_size: NA
cdr3_aa: CATSRDQNAQGQFF
cdr3_nt: TGTGCCACCAGCAGAGATCAAAACGCACAGGGGCAGTTCTTC

v_call: TRBV5-1
j_call: TRBJ2-7
d_call: NA
clone_size: NA
cdr3_aa: CASSLAGGRAEYF
cdr3_nt: TGCGCCAGCAGCTTGGCCGGTGGTCGAGCGGAGTACTTC

v_call: TRBV5-1
j_call: TRBJ2-1
d_call: NA
clone_size: NA
cdr3_aa: CASSWTGPHNEQFF
cdr3_nt: TGCGCCAGCAGCTGGACCGGGCCCCACAATGAGCAGTTCTTC

v_call: TRBV5-1
j_call: TRBJ2-7
d_call: NA
clone_size: few
cdr3_aa: CASSLGDTDYEQYF
cdr3_nt: TGCGCCAGCAGCTTGGGGGACACCGACTACGAGCAGTACTTC

v_call: TRBV6-6
j_call: TRBJ1-1
d_call: NA
clone_size: NA
cdr3_aa: CASSWTNTEAFF
cdr3_nt: TGTGCCAGCAGTTGGACGAACACTGAAGCTTTCTTT

v_call: TRBV18
j_call: TRBJ2-7
d_call: NA
clone_size: NA
cdr3_aa: CASSQGSQANSYEQYF
cdr3_nt: TGTGCCAGCTCACAAGGGTCTCAGGCCAACTCCTACGAGCAGTACTTC

v_call: TRBV5-1
j_call: TRBJ1-3
d_call: TRBD1
clone_size: NA
cdr3_aa: CASSWGDRSGNTIYF
cdr3_nt: TGCGCCAGCAGCTGGGGGGACAGGTCTGGAAACACCATATATTTT

v_call: TRBV28
j_call: TRBJ1-4
d_call: NA
clone_size: NA
cdr3_aa: CASSSSLGGREKLFF
cdr3_nt: TGTGCCAGCAGTTCATCTCTAGGGGGTCGTGAAAAACTGTTTTTT

v_call: TRBV5-1
j_call: TRBJ2-3
d_call: NA
clone_size: NA
cdr3_aa: CASSLGRYTDTQYF
cdr3_nt: TGCGCCAGCAGCTTGGGGCGGTACACAGATACGCAGTATTTT

v_call: TRBV5-1
j_call: TRBJ2-3
d_call: NA
clone_size: NA
cdr3_aa: CASSLGTTDTQYF
cdr3_nt: TGCGCCAGCAGCTTGGGTACCACAGATACGCAGTATTTT

v_call: TRBV4-1
j_call: TRBJ2-7
d_call: TRBD1
clone_size: NA
cdr3_aa: CASSPRQGSHEQYF
cdr3_nt: TGCGCCAGCAGCCCCCGACAGGGTTCACACGAGCAGTACTTC

v_call: TRBV15
j_call: TRBJ1-2
d_call: NA
clone_size: NA
cdr3_aa: CATSRGFGYTF
cdr3_nt: TGTGCCACCAGCAGAGGGTTTGGCTACACCTTC

v_call: TRBV4-2
j_call: TRBJ1-1
d_call: TRBD1
clone_size: NA
cdr3_aa: CASSPRTGNTEAFF
cdr3_nt: TGTGCCAGCAGCCCCAGGACAGGGAACACTGAAGCTTTCTTT